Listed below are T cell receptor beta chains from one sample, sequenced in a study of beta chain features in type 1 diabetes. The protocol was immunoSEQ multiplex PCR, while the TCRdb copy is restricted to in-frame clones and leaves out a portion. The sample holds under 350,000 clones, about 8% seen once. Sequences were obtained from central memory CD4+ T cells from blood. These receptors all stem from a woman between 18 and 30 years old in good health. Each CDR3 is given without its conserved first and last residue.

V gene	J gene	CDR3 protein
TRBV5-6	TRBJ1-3	ASSLRGPPPLVSGNTIY
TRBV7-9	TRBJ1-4	ASSQNRGLDEKLF
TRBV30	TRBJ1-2	AWATGTGVGYT
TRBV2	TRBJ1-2	ASSEGQGRGYT
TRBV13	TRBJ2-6	ASKLSGANVLT
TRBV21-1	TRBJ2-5	ATQISPQETQY
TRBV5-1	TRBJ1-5	ASSFEGRSNQPQH
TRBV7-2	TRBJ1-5	ASSLDSSNQPQH
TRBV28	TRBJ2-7	ASSLEGQPYEQY
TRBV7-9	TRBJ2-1	ASSLDIRSGNEQF
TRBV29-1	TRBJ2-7	SVAQAKGEQY
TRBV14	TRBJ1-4	ASSPDRGVANEKLF
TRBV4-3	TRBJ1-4	ASSQVWGPEREKLF